The present T cell receptor beta chain was sequenced within a study of T cell responses to AZD1222 COVID-19 vaccine. About the study: Both about-4-week and about-12-week second-dose recipients were combined. Study-wide results and caveats: Spike-specific TCR breadth and depth were elevated following two AZD1222 doses. Among those given AZD1222, only 5 to 7 were seropositive at baseline. Reportedly, nearly half of unique spike TCRs recognized epitopes outside B.1.351/B.1.1.7 mutations.

Details on this clone: Its antigen is undetermined.

V was pared by 6 bases and J by 5 bases, with 7 bases of the junction left unmatched. CDR1 is MNHEY, CDR2 SMNVEV, per germline (reference sequence). This CDR3 is built from 14 residues. Sequencing was performed with immunoSEQ multiplex PCR; in TCRdb, only in-frame clones are kept and a portion is missing. The sample holds some 120,000 clones, approximately 85% seen once. Specimen: peripheral blood, collected on day 0 of AZD1222 vaccination. This clonotype was obtained from an adult in good health. The chain employs TRBV27 and TRBJ1-2, with 9 bases identical to TRBD1. CDR3 amino acids: CASRWDGQGYGYTF. The CDR3 nucleotides are TGTGCCAGCAGGTGGGACGGACAGGGGTATGGCTACACCTTC.